The present T cell receptor beta chain was sequenced within a study of blood T cell repertoires in COVID-19. On the study more broadly: Sites across the United States, Italy and Spain contributed samples from acute and convalescent COVID-19. The cDNA or gDNA used as material had been derived from T cells, B-cell-depleted T cells, or PBMCs.

The CDR3 contains 14 residues. V gave up 3 bases and J gave up 8 bases; unmatched junction bases: 8. Germline lookup yields CDR1 MDHEN and CDR2 SYDVKM. Original handling: Amplified reference gene primers provided the basis for estimating nucleated cell counts. Measured with immunoSEQ multiplex PCR; TCRdb has only the in-frame clones, and not every one. V, J and clone size reflect that table, while D and trimming were determined from the DNA. The repertoire holds tens of thousands of clones, around 86% seen once, with 11% to 15% in the top ten. The rearrangement joins TRBV28 to TRBJ1-2, with 8 bases aligning to TRBD1. The source is a human donor with acute or convalescent COVID-19. The donor label of this sample is uncertain. The source material was peripheral blood. For the CDR3, the DNA is TGTGCCAGCAGTTTTTCCCAGGGGGCGATCGGCTACACCTTC. Translated, it gives CASSFSQGAIGYTF.